This T cell receptor beta chain was obtained from a study of T cells in Graves' hyperthyroidism and ophthalmopathy. Study details: Peripheral blood specimens were obtained at initial diagnosis, prior to any treatment. The study's findings and limits: Blood shared most expanded thyroid clonotypes above 0.001.

The study left out patients who had uncontrolled infection, other autoimmune disease, pregnancy or lactation. This clonotype was recorded many times. As yet, its antigen is unknown. RNA transcripts gave rise to amplified TCR beta CDR3 regions. The study used the HTBI primer set for a first-round RT-PCR of the TCR CDR3. MiXCR, applied by TCRdb to the multiplex PCR reads, yields one record per CDR3 protein. This sample has fewer than 550,000 distinct CDR3 sequences; around 22% occur once, and the top ten carry roughly 10%. Looked up from germline, CDR1 is MNHNS and CDR2 is SASEGT. CDR3 length: 15 amino acids. V lost 1 base to trimming and J lost 2 bases, with 12 bases between them.

This receptor was taken from a woman aged 25 to 39 with Graves' ophthalmopathy. The gene calls are TRBV6-1 and TRBJ2-7; D gene uncertain. The sample comprised blood. The chain's CDR3 is CASSEGHNWTYEQYF. Here the CDR3 DNA reads TGTGCCAGCAGTGAAGGGCATAATTGGACCTACGAGCAGTACTTC.